The 28 T cell receptor beta chains presented below share a single source sample, sequenced in a study of shared clonotypes between healthy human individuals. Repertoires were generated with immunoSEQ multiplex PCR, while TCRdb's copy carries only in-frame clones and drops some. The data show a few hundred thousand clones, 97% seen once. Sequenced sample: naive CD4+ T cells sorted from blood. The subset is: CD45RA+ positively selected. The receptors shown here come from a young woman in good health.

This sequence joins TRBV4-1 and TRBJ1-1; unclear D gene. Deletions cut 0 bases from V and 0 bases from J, with 14 bases between. Germline V gives CDR1 MGHRA, CDR2 YSYEKL. This CDR3 has 17 amino acids. In DNA, the CDR3 is TGCGCCAGCAGCCAAGACAGAGGAACCGGGATGAACACTGAAGCTTTCTTT. Translating gives CASSQDRGTGMNTEAFF.

V usage is TRBV28 and J usage is TRBJ2-6; D not certain. CDR3 size: 12 residues. The V and J ends lost 7 bases and 1 base respectively, with 2 bases between them. CDR1 and CDR2 (germline): MDHEN, SYDVKM. CDR3 nucleotide sequence: TGTGCCAGCAAATCTGGGGCCAACGTCCTGACTTTC. Translating it yields CASKSGANVLTF.

Concerning this clone: This specimen includes other DNA sequences encoding the same CDR3. This chain joins TRBV7-2 and TRBJ2-7; D is ambiguous. Germline CDR1 SGHTA, CDR2 FQGNSA. The CDR3 sequence is 15 residues long. V was pared by 0 bases and J by 0 bases, with 9 bases between. Written as DNA, the CDR3 is TGTGCCAGCAGCTTAGCCGGCGGAAGCTCCTACGAGCAGTACTTC. Translating gives CASSLAGGSSYEQYF. Full variable domain (remainder filled in from reference TRBV7-2 and TRBJ2-7): GAGVSQSPSNKVTEKGKDVELRCDPISGHTALYWYRQSLGQGLEFLIYFQGNSAPDKSGLPSDRFSAERTGGSVSTLTIQRTQQEDSAVYLCASSLAGGSSYEQYFGPGTRLTVT.

V is TRBV9 and J is TRBJ2-5; no definite D call. Germline V gene sequence: CDR1 SGDLS, CDR2 YYNGEE. This CDR3 comprises 15 residues. The ends were cut back, 3 bases at V and 1 base at J, with 13 bases in the middle. The CDR3 loop reads CASSAGTQIQETQYF. The CDR3 coding sequence is TGTGCCAGCAGCGCGGGTACGCAGATCCAAGAGACCCAGTACTTC.

The V and J genes are TRBV7-9 and TRBJ2-5; D possibly corresponds to TRBD2 (6 bases). The CDR3 covers 14 residues. The ends were cut back, 2 bases at V and 3 bases at J, with 10 bases in the middle. The V gene's germline CDR1 is SEHNR and CDR2 FQNEAQ (reference sequence). CDR3: CASSLPGAKETQYF. The CDR3, as DNA: TGTGCCAGCAGCTTACCGGGAGCGAAAGAGACCCAGTACTTC.

The chain employs TRBV7-9 and TRBJ1-1, with D unresolved. The V gene lost 2 bases and the J gene lost 8 bases, with 9 bases spanning the gap. The CDR3 contains 12 residues. Germline V CDR1 and CDR2: SEHNR, FQNEAQ (reference sequence). CDR3 amino acids: CASSLLGVEAFF. CDR3 sequence (DNA): TGTGCCAGCAGCTTACTGGGAGTCGAAGCTTTCTTT.

The chain has TRBV5-1 and TRBJ2-1; D not certain. This CDR3 region has 15 residues. CDR1 and CDR2 from the germline V gene are SGHRS and YFSETQ. V shed 2 bases and J shed 7 bases, with 16 bases lying between them. The CDR3 region has the DNA TGCGCCAGCAGCTTAGGGCAACCGGGCGGTAATGAGCAGTTCTTC. It encodes CASSLGQPGGNEQFF.

The rearrangement joins TRBV4-2 to TRBJ2-5, with TRBD2 as a possible D gene (6 bases). The CDR3 runs to 17 residues. The germline V gene has CDR1 LGHNA and CDR2 YNFKEQ. With 1 base removed from V and 1 base from J, the gap between germline ends came to 16 bases. CDR3 loop: CASSQVSSGARQETQYF. CDR3 DNA: TGTGCCAGCAGCCAAGTTAGTAGCGGAGCCCGCCAAGAGACCCAGTACTTC.

CDR3 in DNA: TGTGCCAGCAGTCTACCGGGGCAGGAAGCTTTCTTT. Translating it yields CASSLPGQEAFF. This rearrangement joins TRBV28 to TRBJ1-1, with D perhaps TRBD1 (5 bases). V lost 5 bases to trimming and J lost 8 bases, with 12 bases between them. This CDR3 comprises 12 residues. Germline V gives CDR1 MDHEN, CDR2 SYDVKM.

This clone was seen just once. This CDR3 is CASSEGAVGTDTQYF. The CDR3 DNA reads as TGCGCCAGCAGCGAGGGGGCGGTAGGCACAGATACGCAGTATTTT. This sequence joins TRBV5-1 and TRBJ2-3; 7 nucleotides align to TRBD1. The germline CDR1 and CDR2 sequences are SGHRS and YFSETQ. The CDR3 length is 15 residues. Germline trimming cut 4 bases from V and 1 base from J; bases unmatched to any gene: 6.

The chain uses TRBV15 and TRBJ2-3, with D unclear. The CDR3 loop spans 11 amino acids. Trimming took 4 bases from V and 6 from J, leaving 5 bases between them. Germline V CDR1 and CDR2: LNHNV, YYDKDF (reference sequence). CDR3 residues: CATSNPDTQYF. The CDR3 DNA reads as TGTGCCACCAGCAACCCGGATACGCAGTATTTT.

This clone was seen only once. The chain links TRBV5-8 to TRBJ1-4, with no clear D. Trimming stripped 1 base from V and 4 bases from J, with 8 bases between. CDR3 length: 14 amino acids. Germline CDR1 SGHTS, CDR2 YDEGEE. The CDR3 DNA reads TGTGCCAGCAGCTTGTGGTGGGGTAATGAAAAACTGTTTTTT. Translation gives CASSLWWGNEKLFF.

V usage is TRBV6-5 and J usage is TRBJ1-5; no definite D call. The CDR3 is made up of 15 amino acids. Germline V gene data show CDR1 as MNHEY and CDR2 as SVGAGI. The V gene lost 3 bases and the J gene lost 2 bases, with 11 bases spanning the gap. The CDR3 loop is CASSYFLRGNQPQHF. In DNA, the CDR3 is TGTGCCAGCAGTTATTTTCTCCGGGGCAATCAGCCCCAGCATTTT.

The chain uses TRBV5-1 and TRBJ2-4, with 7 bases that match TRBD1. The CDR3 totals 13 residues. V lost 0 bases, J lost 6 bases, and 0 bases stayed unmatched. CDR1 SGHRS and CDR2 YFSETQ come from the germline V gene. In nucleotides, the CDR3 is TGCGCCAGCAGCTTGGCAGGGGGAAACATTCAGTACTTC. Translated: CASSLAGGNIQYF.

Concerning this clone itself: Other DNA sequences of this sample code for an identical CDR3. The J gene is TRBJ2-1, the V gene TRBV6-6; TRBD1 might be the D (6 bases). This CDR3 region has 16 residues. Trimming took 3 bases from V and 0 from J, leaving 12 bases between them. Germline V lookup: CDR1 MNHNY, CDR2 SVGAGI (reference sequence). CDR3 residues: CASSYRGGSSYNEQFF. The CDR3 DNA reads as TGTGCCAGCAGTTATAGAGGGGGATCCTCCTACAATGAGCAGTTCTTC.

J is TRBJ2-7 and V is TRBV19, with D possibly TRBD1 on 6 matching bases. Germline CDR1 and CDR2: LNHDA and SQIVND (reference sequence). Between the trimmed V and J ends, which lost 4 bases and 6 bases, there was a span of 25 bases. This CDR3 comprises 17 residues. CDR3 loop: CASSNTFGGRKGTEQYF. The CDR3 nucleotides are TGTGCCAGTAGTAATACGTTTGGGGGCCGTAAAGGGACCGAGCAGTACTTC.

J is TRBJ1-2 and V is TRBV28; D gene unclear. CDR1 and CDR2 (germline): MDHEN, SYDVKM. The CDR3 spans 13 residues. Trimming left V 1 base short and J 9 bases short, with 12 bases between. The CDR3 reads CASSLSSLSSYTF. The DNA of the CDR3 is TGTGCCAGCAGTTTATCTTCCCTTTCAAGCTACACCTTC.

Worth noting for this clone: Other DNA sequences of this sample code for an identical CDR3. The gene calls are TRBV28 and TRBJ1-5; unclear D gene. V lost 3 bases and J 6 bases, leaving 6 bases between the germline ends. Germline assignment: CDR1 MDHEN and CDR2 SYDVKM. This CDR3 has 12 amino acids. In DNA form, the CDR3 reads TGTGCCAGCAGTTTTAGAGGTCAGCCCCAGCATTTT. It encodes CASSFRGQPQHF.

The rearrangement joins TRBV6-1 to TRBJ2-7, with D uncertain. Germline CDR1 reads MNHNS; CDR2 reads SASEGT. This CDR3 comprises 13 residues. V was clipped by 0 bases and J by 4 bases, with 7 bases between them. The CDR3, as DNA: TGTGCCAGCAGTGAAGCTCGGGTGTACGAGCAGTACTTC. It yields the protein CASSEARVYEQYF.

J is TRBJ2-1 and V is TRBV6-4; 10 bases fit TRBD2. The CDR3 is made up of 14 amino acids. J was trimmed by 4 bases and V by 6 bases; bases with no gene match: 3. Germline V gene sequence: CDR1 MRHNA, CDR2 SNTAGT. CDR3 sequence reads: CASSPSGRYNEQFF. DNA for the CDR3: TGTGCCAGCAGCCCTAGCGGGAGATACAATGAGCAGTTCTTC.

The chain has TRBV20-1 and TRBJ2-5, with D hard to call. Germline loops: CDR1 DFQATT, CDR2 SNEGSKA (reference sequence). This CDR3 region has 11 residues. V gave up 3 bases and J gave up 5 bases, with 7 bases separating them. The CDR3 nucleotides are TGCAGTGCTAGTAGTCTGGAGACCCAGTACTTC. Translated: CSASSLETQYF.

The V call is TRBV27, the J call TRBJ2-7; perhaps TRBD1 as D (5 bases). V shed 2 bases and J shed 4 bases, with 15 bases lying between them. Germline CDR1 reads MNHEY; CDR2 reads SMNVEV (reference sequence). The CDR3 contains 15 residues. CDR3 DNA sequence: TGTGCCAGCAGTTTAGGTCGACAGACTTGGTACGAGCAGTACTTC. Translation: CASSLGRQTWYEQYF.

The chain is built from TRBV5-6 and TRBJ2-7; tentative D call: TRBD2 (6 bases). The CDR3 totals 16 residues. In germline, CDR1 is SGHDT, CDR2 YYEEEE. V was shortened by 4 bases and J by 3 bases, with 20 bases between the two germline ends. Here the CDR3 reads CASSLGGAEKIYEQYF. The CDR3 bases are TGTGCCAGCAGCCTCGGGGGAGCGGAGAAGATCTACGAGCAGTACTTC.

V usage is TRBV19 and J usage is TRBJ2-5; D might be TRBD1 (5 bases). The CDR3 sequence is 13 residues long. In germline, CDR1 is LNHDA, CDR2 SQIVND (reference sequence). V was cut by 3 bases and J by 2 bases, with 7 bases left in between. CDR3 sequence reads: CASSMDKQETQYF. As DNA, the CDR3 is TGTGCCAGTAGTATGGACAAACAAGAGACCCAGTACTTC.

The chain is built from TRBV9 and TRBJ1-2, with 7 bases lining up with TRBD1. Germline-derived CDR1 and CDR2 are SGDLS and YYNGEE. V lost 7 bases to trimming and J lost 7 bases; unmatched junction nucleotides: 4. The CDR3 loop spans 11 amino acids. CDR3 in DNA: TGTGCCAGCCACAGGGACAGTGGCTACACCTTC. This sequence encodes CASHRDSGYTF.

This chain uses TRBV28 with TRBJ2-2; a weak D match, TRBD1 (5 bases). The CDR3 consists of 14 residues. The germline CDR1 and CDR2 sequences are MDHEN and SYDVKM. Trimming cost V 7 bases and J 5 bases, with 14 bases left between them. CDR3 in amino acids: CASIPQVPTGELFF. The CDR3 DNA sequence: TGTGCCAGCATCCCACAGGTTCCGACCGGGGAGCTGTTTTTT.

The rearrangement joins TRBV28 to TRBJ1-5, with no clear D. With 4 bases removed from V and 2 bases from J, the gap between germline ends came to 12 bases. The CDR3 runs to 15 residues. Looked up from germline, CDR1 is MDHEN and CDR2 is SYDVKM. CDR3 coding DNA: TGTGCCAGCAGTTCCCTTACTACCGGCAATCAGCCCCAGCATTTT. Translating gives CASSSLTTGNQPQHF.

The rearrangement joins TRBV28 to TRBJ2-4; 7 bases line up with TRBD1. The CDR3 runs to 14 residues. Trimming removed 6 bases from V and 6 bases from J; junction bases left unmatched: 8. CDR1 and CDR2 from the germline V gene are MDHEN and SYDVKM. In DNA form, the CDR3 reads TGTGCCAGCAGGGGTTACAGGGGTGGAAACATTCAGTACTTC. Translating it yields CASRGYRGGNIQYF.